Listed below are T cell receptor beta chains from one sample, sequenced in a study of type 1 regulatory T cells. Their cognate antigens are unknown. TCRdb reprocessed the reads via MiXCR and lists one record per CDR3 protein. The repertoire includes about 60,000 distinct CDR3 sequences, less than 65% of them detected once, and 1.8% sits in the top ten. Sequencing was performed on cultured non-Tr1 T cells, either the whole culture or a sorted T cell fraction (not recorded which). The receptors originated from a human donor in good health. Both conserved end residues are part of each CDR3. Fields, in order: V gene, clone size, D gene, J gene, CDR3 DNA, CDR3 protein. The D gene is left open where the match is weak. Size tells how often a clone was seen (once, few, many) or the class of an expanded clone, and some rows leave it out.

v_gene: TRBV10-3; abundance: NA; d_gene: TRBD2; j_gene: TRBJ2-7; CDR3nt: TGTGCCACCAACGCGGGAGGGACCTACGAGCAGTACTTC; CDR3aa: CATNAGGTYEQYF
v_gene: TRBV20-1; abundance: NA; d_gene: NA; j_gene: TRBJ2-4; CDR3nt: TGCAGTGCTAGAAACCCGATAGGGGGGCGGACCATTCAGTACTTC; CDR3aa: CSARNPIGGRTIQYF
v_gene: TRBV12-3/TRBV12-4; abundance: NA; d_gene: NA; j_gene: TRBJ2-7; CDR3nt: TGTGCCAGCACCCCTGGGGGACCTGGCGAGCAGTACTTC; CDR3aa: CASTPGGPGEQYF
v_gene: TRBV7-9; abundance: few; d_gene: NA; j_gene: TRBJ2-1; CDR3nt: TGTGCCAGCAGCCCGACGACGGGCTACAATGAGCAGTTCTTC; CDR3aa: CASSPTTGYNEQFF
v_gene: TRBV4-1; abundance: NA; d_gene: NA; j_gene: TRBJ1-5; CDR3nt: TGCGCCAGCAGCCCAAGGGTGTCCCCCAATCAGCCCCAGCATTTT; CDR3aa: CASSPRVSPNQPQHF
v_gene: TRBV7-6; abundance: NA; d_gene: NA; j_gene: TRBJ2-5; CDR3nt: TGTGCCAGCAGCTTAGAGGCTAGTGAGGAGACCCAGTACTTC; CDR3aa: CASSLEASEETQYF
v_gene: TRBV12-3/TRBV12-4; abundance: NA; d_gene: TRBD1; j_gene: TRBJ1-3; CDR3nt: TGTGCCAGCAAACCCTGGGGGACAGGGGGAAACACCATATATTTT; CDR3aa: CASKPWGTGGNTIYF
v_gene: TRBV20-1; abundance: NA; d_gene: TRBD1; j_gene: TRBJ1-5; CDR3nt: TGCAGTGCCTGGACAGGGACTCACTATAGCAATCAGCCCCAGCATTTT; CDR3aa: CSAWTGTHYSNQPQHF
v_gene: TRBV20-1; abundance: NA; d_gene: TRBD1; j_gene: TRBJ2-1; CDR3nt: TGCAGTGCTAATCGGGCCAGGGGGACCTACAATGAGCAGTTCTTC; CDR3aa: CSANRARGTYNEQFF
v_gene: TRBV5-1; abundance: NA; d_gene: NA; j_gene: TRBJ2-1; CDR3nt: TGCGCCAGCAGCTTGTACCAGCCCCGGAGTGATGAGCAGTTCTTC; CDR3aa: CASSLYQPRSDEQFF
v_gene: TRBV20-1; abundance: few; d_gene: TRBD1; j_gene: TRBJ2-3; CDR3nt: TGCAGTGCTAGTTGGGACAGGGGAGGCACAGATACGCAGTATTTT; CDR3aa: CSASWDRGGTDTQYF
v_gene: TRBV5-6; abundance: NA; d_gene: NA; j_gene: TRBJ1-4; CDR3nt: TGTGCCAGCAGCTTGGTGGGGACAACTAATGAAAAACTGTTTTTT; CDR3aa: CASSLVGTTNEKLFF
v_gene: TRBV6-6; abundance: NA; d_gene: TRBD2; j_gene: TRBJ2-7; CDR3nt: TGTGCCAGCAGTTTAGCGGGAGGTGGCTACGAGCAGTACTTC; CDR3aa: CASSLAGGGYEQYF
v_gene: TRBV9; abundance: NA; d_gene: TRBD2; j_gene: TRBJ2-3; CDR3nt: TGTGCCAGCAGCGTAGGGGCGGGAGTGAGAGATACGCAGTATTTT; CDR3aa: CASSVGAGVRDTQYF
v_gene: TRBV20-1; abundance: NA; d_gene: TRBD1; j_gene: TRBJ2-5; CDR3nt: TGCAGTGCGATCGACAGGGTAGAGACCCAGTACTTC; CDR3aa: CSAIDRVETQYF
v_gene: TRBV20-1; abundance: NA; d_gene: TRBD2; j_gene: TRBJ2-6; CDR3nt: TGCAGTGCTAGCCCCCCTAGCGGATACTCTGGGGCCAACGTCCTGACTTTC; CDR3aa: CSASPPSGYSGANVLTF
v_gene: TRBV12-3/TRBV12-4; abundance: NA; d_gene: TRBD2; j_gene: TRBJ2-5; CDR3nt: TGTGCCAGCAGTTTTGGTCGGGGGGTTGGCGAGACCCAGTACTTC; CDR3aa: CASSFGRGVGETQYF
v_gene: TRBV6-5; abundance: NA; d_gene: TRBD1; j_gene: TRBJ2-7; CDR3nt: TGTGCCAGCAGTTCCCCCTGGACAGGGTCAACTACCGAGCAGTACTTC; CDR3aa: CASSSPWTGSTTEQYF
v_gene: TRBV12-3/TRBV12-4; abundance: NA; d_gene: TRBD1; j_gene: TRBJ2-7; CDR3nt: TGTGCCAGCAGTTCCATGACCGGGACAGTTGCCCACGAGCAGTACTTC; CDR3aa: CASSSMTGTVAHEQYF
v_gene: TRBV28; abundance: NA; d_gene: NA; j_gene: TRBJ2-1; CDR3nt: TGTGCCAGCAGTTTCGGGAGCTACAATGAGCAGTTCTTC; CDR3aa: CASSFGSYNEQFF
v_gene: TRBV10-3; abundance: NA; d_gene: NA; j_gene: TRBJ1-2; CDR3nt: TGTGCCATCAGTGAAAGCGGCAGTGGCTACACCTTC; CDR3aa: CAISESGSGYTF
v_gene: TRBV2; abundance: few; d_gene: TRBD1; j_gene: TRBJ1-1; CDR3nt: TGTGCCAGCAGCGCGACAGGGTTTAGGGCTTTCTTT; CDR3aa: CASSATGFRAFF
v_gene: TRBV10-3; abundance: NA; d_gene: TRBD1; j_gene: TRBJ2-5; CDR3nt: TGTGCCATCAGTGATTGGGACAGGGAAGGGGCCCAGTACTTC; CDR3aa: CAISDWDREGAQYF
v_gene: TRBV12-3/TRBV12-4; abundance: NA; d_gene: TRBD1; j_gene: TRBJ2-2; CDR3nt: TGTGCCAGCAGGGCAGGGGGCACCGGGGAGCTGTTTTTT; CDR3aa: CASRAGGTGELFF
v_gene: TRBV7-2; abundance: few; d_gene: TRBD2; j_gene: TRBJ2-1; CDR3nt: TGTGCCAGCAGCTTCCCGGGACTAGCGGGAAACAATGAGCAGTTCTTC; CDR3aa: CASSFPGLAGNNEQFF
v_gene: TRBV7-6; abundance: NA; d_gene: TRBD2; j_gene: TRBJ2-1; CDR3nt: TGTGCCAGCAGCTTAGCGGTGGCTAGCGGGAGTCTCCATGAGCAGTTCTTC; CDR3aa: CASSLAVASGSLHEQFF
v_gene: TRBV20-1; abundance: few; d_gene: TRBD2; j_gene: TRBJ2-3; CDR3nt: TGCAGTGCTAGTCGGCTAGCGGGAGTTCAACAAGATACGCAGTATTTT; CDR3aa: CSASRLAGVQQDTQYF
v_gene: TRBV18; abundance: NA; d_gene: TRBD1; j_gene: TRBJ2-5; CDR3nt: TGTGCCAGCTGCCCTTCGACCGGACAGGGTAGTGAGACCCAGTACTTC; CDR3aa: CASCPSTGQGSETQYF